Listed below are T cell receptor beta chains from one sample, sequenced in a study of cytomegalovirus exposure and HLA in healthy donors. Profiled with immunoSEQ multiplex PCR; TCRdb holds only in-frame clones, not every one. The sample yields around 67,000 clones, roughly 75% seen once. The material sequenced was PBMCs. The origin of the receptors is a woman aged 30 to 39 in good health and CMV-seropositive. The CDR3 runs from the conserved cysteine through the conserved F or W. D genes are given only for firm matches. Rows may omit the clone size; those that give it use once, few, many or a size class.

15 | TRBJ1-1 | . | . | TRBV27 | TGTGCCAGCAGTCCGCGATTTGGTAAGAACACTGAAGCTTTCTTT | CASSPRFGKNTEAFF
13 | TRBJ2-7 | . | . | TRBV21-1 | TGTGCCAGCAGGAGGGTGGCCCCTTGGGAGCAGTACTTC | CASRRVAPWEQYF
14 | TRBJ1-1 | TRBD1 | . | TRBV5-1 | TGCGCCAGCAGCTTGGGACAGGGGGCCACTGAAGCTTTCTTT | CASSLGQGATEAFF
14 | TRBJ1-5 | TRBD1 | . | TRBV2 | TGTGCCAGCAGTGAGGACAGGGGCAATCAGCCCCAGCATTTT | CASSEDRGNQPQHF
15 | TRBJ2-1 | TRBD1 | . | TRBV4-2 | TGTGCCAGCAGCCCGACAGGGAGCGCGAAGAATGAGCAGTTCTTC | CASSPTGSAKNEQFF
18 | TRBJ2-3 | . | . | TRBV15 | TGTGCCACCAGCAGAGTAGAGGGTAGCGGAAGTGGCACAGATACGCAGTATTTT | CATSRVEGSGSGTDTQYF
13 | TRBJ2-7 | TRBD2 | few | TRBV5-3 | TGTGCCAGAAGCCCCGGGACTAAGGGCGAGCAGTACTTC | CARSPGTKGEQYF
14 | TRBJ2-5 | . | . | TRBV5-4 | TGTGCCAGCAGCTACCGAACAGGAAAGGAGACCCAGTACTTC | CASSYRTGKETQYF
16 | TRBJ2-3 | TRBD2 | . | TRBV28 | TGTGCCAGCAGTTTATTCAGCGGGAGCTCGACAGATACGCAGTATTTT | CASSLFSGSSTDTQYF
16 | TRBJ2-7 | TRBD1 | few | TRBV6-5 | TGTGCCAGCAGTTACTCAGCCGGGACAGGGGTCTACGAGCAGTACTTC | CASSYSAGTGVYEQYF
15 | TRBJ1-2 | TRBD1 | . | TRBV9 | TGTGCCAGCAGCGTAGTCGCGACAGGGGCCTATGGCTACACCTTC | CASSVVATGAYGYTF
15 | TRBJ2-2 | TRBD2 | . | TRBV11-2 | TGTGCCAGCAGCTTGGGACTAGCGGGATCCGGGGAGCTGTTTTTT | CASSLGLAGSGELFF
15 | TRBJ2-1 | TRBD1 | . | TRBV6-1 | TGTGCCAGCAGACACCGACAGGGCGGAAACAATGAGCAGTTCTTC | CASRHRQGGNNEQFF
13 | TRBJ2-3 | . | few | TRBV11-1 | TGTGCCAGCAGCCGCTCGGGACTCAATACGCAGTATTTT | CASSRSGLNTQYF
15 | TRBJ2-2 | . | few | TRBV2 | TGTGCCAGCAGTGATTGGGGGGGCAAGTCCGGGGAGCTGTTTTTT | CASSDWGGKSGELFF
14 | TRBJ2-5 | TRBD1 | . | TRBV5-4 | TGTGCCAGCAGCCCAACAGGGGGCGGGGAGACCCAGTACTTC | CASSPTGGGETQYF
16 | TRBJ2-1 | . | . | TRBV11-2 | TGTGCCAGCAGCTTAGAGGTTAGGACTTCATCCAATGAGCAGTTCTTC | CASSLEVRTSSNEQFF
13 | TRBJ2-4 | . | few | TRBV5-1 | TGCGCCAGCAGCCCAACTTCGAGGGACTCTCAGTACTTC | CASSPTSRDSQYF
13 | TRBJ2-5 | . | . | TRBV9 | TGTGCCAGCAGCGGGACACTCGGCGAGACCCAGTACTTC | CASSGTLGETQYF
13 | TRBJ2-1 | TRBD2 | . | TRBV4-1 | TGCGCCAGCAGCCCTCTGGGACTAGCGGGACTGTTCTTC | CASSPLGLAGLFF
17 | TRBJ2-1 | TRBD2 | . | TRBV2 | TGTGCCAGCAGTGGGGGGGTTCTCAAAGCGGGAGACGGTGAGCAGTTCTTC | CASSGGVLKAGDGEQFF
15 | TRBJ2-4 | TRBD2 | . | TRBV4-3 | TGCGCCAGCAGCCTGGGACTAGGAGTTTCAAACATTCAGTACTTC | CASSLGLGVSNIQYF
12 | TRBJ2-1 | TRBD2 | . | TRBV19 | TGTGCCAGTAGTGTAGCGGGAGGCGAGCAGTTCTTC | CASSVAGGEQFF
15 | TRBJ2-4 | TRBD2 | . | TRBV7-4 | TGTGCCAGCACCTTGTCGGCGGGAGAGGGAAACATTCAGTACTTC | CASTLSAGEGNIQYF
16 | TRBJ2-1 | . | few | TRBV6-6 | TGTGCCAGCACCCTCAGGGATCCACGCTCCTACAATGAGCAGTTCTTC | CASTLRDPRSYNEQFF
16 | TRBJ2-5 | . | . | TRBV9 | TGTGCCAGCAGCGTAGGAAGGACACAAGTCGAAGAGACCCAGTACTTC | CASSVGRTQVEETQYF
14 | TRBJ2-1 | . | . | TRBV27 | TGTGCCAGCAGTTGGGACACCGACTACAATGAGCAGTTCTTC | CASSWDTDYNEQFF
17 | TRBJ1-2 | . | . | TRBV9 | TGTGCCAGCAGCGTAGCTACTGACACGGGGAAAGTCAGTGGCTACACCTTC | CASSVATDTGKVSGYTF
14 | TRBJ2-1 | . | . | TRBV29-1 | TGCAGCGTTGTTGCGGACGGACTTCGAGGTGAGCAGTTCTTC | CSVVADGLRGEQFF
14 | TRBJ2-5 | . | . | TRBV5-5 | TGTGCCAGCAGCTTTGGCGGAGAACAAGAGACCCAGTACTTC | CASSFGGEQETQYF
14 | TRBJ2-5 | TRBD2 | . | TRBV29-1 | TGCAGCGCCCGCCCGGGACTAGCGGAAGAGACCCAGTACTTC | CSARPGLAEETQYF
14 | TRBJ2-7 | TRBD1 | . | TRBV9 | TGTGCCAGCAGCACAGGGGGCTCCTTCTACGAGCAGTACTTC | CASSTGGSFYEQYF
13 | TRBJ1-1 | TRBD1 | . | TRBV25-1 | TGTGCCAGCAGTGAATACTGGACAGGGCAAGCTTTCTTT | CASSEYWTGQAFF
16 | TRBJ2-3 | . | . | TRBV7-6 | TGTGCCAGCAGCTTAGTTGGGACAGCGGGAGTCTATACGCAGTATTTT | CASSLVGTAGVYTQYF
12 | TRBJ1-1 | TRBD1 | . | TRBV28 | TGTGCCAGCGGGGACAGGGGCACTGAAGCTTTCTTT | CASGDRGTEAFF
17 | TRBJ2-7 | TRBD1 | . | TRBV27 | TGTGCCAGCATCTTAGGTTTCCGGGGACAGATAAGCTACGAGCAGTACTTC | CASILGFRGQISYEQYF
15 | TRBJ2-5 | TRBD2 | . | TRBV19 | TGTGCCAGTAGTGGGTGGCTAGCGGGAGAAGAGACCCAGTACTTC | CASSGWLAGEETQYF
19 | TRBJ2-2 | TRBD1 | . | TRBV30 | TGTGCCTGGAGTGTACCTGGCAGGGGGCGCCGGGGCAACACCGGGGAGCTGTTTTTT | CAWSVPGRGRRGNTGELFF
15 | TRBJ1-1 | TRBD1 | few | TRBV16 | TGTGCCAGCAGCCAAGGGGACAGGGGAACTTGGGGAGCTTTCTTT | CASSQGDRGTWGAFF
16 | TRBJ2-3 | TRBD2 | . | TRBV6-1 | TGTGCCAGCAGTGAAATCGGGGGAGGGCACCCAGATACGCAGTATTTT | CASSEIGGGHPDTQYF
16 | TRBJ2-3 | TRBD2 | . | TRBV13 | TGTGCCAGCAGCTATGGATCAGCGGGAGACACAGATACGCAGTATTTT | CASSYGSAGDTDTQYF
16 | TRBJ2-3 | TRBD2 | few | TRBV5-6 | TGTGCCAGCAGCTTGGGTTGGGCTAGCGGGGCTGATACGCAGTATTTT | CASSLGWASGADTQYF
14 | TRBJ2-7 | . | once | TRBV19 | TGTGCCAGTAGCCCCATAGCGCCTCCCTACGAGCAGTACTTC | CASSPIAPPYEQYF
14 | TRBJ1-1 | TRBD1 | . | TRBV30 | TGTGCCTGGAGTGCCCGACAGGGGGACACTGAAGCTTTCTTT | CAWSARQGDTEAFF
15 | TRBJ2-1 | TRBD2 | . | TRBV6-5 | TGTGCCAGCAGCCGGACTAGCGGGAGTATCAATGAGCAGTTCTTC | CASSRTSGSINEQFF
13 | TRBJ2-7 | TRBD2 | . | TRBV2 | TGTGCCAGCAAGGCGGGACTAGCGAGGGAGCAGTACTTC | CASKAGLAREQYF
14 | TRBJ1-5 | . | many | TRBV6-1 | TGTGCCAGCAGTGAAGCGGGGGGGAGGCAGCCCCAGCATTTT | CASSEAGGRQPQHF
13 | TRBJ1-5 | TRBD1 | . | TRBV19 | TGTGCCAGTAGTATCCGAAAGACAGGGCTCCAGCATTTT | CASSIRKTGLQHF
15 | TRBJ2-5 | . | once | TRBV18 | TGTGCCAGCTCACCATACCAACAGGTTGGTGAGACCCAGTACTTC | CASSPYQQVGETQYF
19 | TRBJ1-2 | . | . | TRBV9 | TGTGCCAGCAGCTCGGGACCGGGCAGGGGCCTACCTTTTTACTATGGCTACACCTTC | CASSSGPGRGLPFYYGYTF
15 | TRBJ2-1 | TRBD2 | . | TRBV30 | TGTGCCTGGAGTGTAAAACTAGCGGGGGGCAATGAGCAGTTCTTC | CAWSVKLAGGNEQFF
15 | TRBJ1-4 | . | few | TRBV6-1 | TGTGCCAGCAGGCTCGAAGCCGGCGGCAGTGAAAAACTGTTTTTT | CASRLEAGGSEKLFF
14 | TRBJ1-2 | TRBD1 | . | TRBV2 | TGTGCCAGCAGGTCACAGGGGGCTAGATATGGCTACACCTTC | CASRSQGARYGYTF